This TCR beta chain was sequenced for a study of beta chain features in type 1 diabetes. Whole-study results and caveats: The study found moderately but significantly shorter TCRB CDR3s in all four CD4+ subsets of Type 1 diabetes patients.

In its sample, this clone was seen a few times. Its target is not known. Once sorted, every population was more than 98% pure. Since all of the isolated RNA was reverse transcribed, expressed TCRB transcripts were what got sequenced. TCRdb's table, derived via immunoSEQ multiplex PCR, lists solely in-frame clones and lacks some. The sample lists roughly 340,000 clones; approximately 12% were seen once. The CDR3 has 14 amino acids. The germline gives CDR1 LNHDA, CDR2 SQIVND (reference sequence). Trimming cost V 5 bases and J 10 bases; bases outside gene matches: 3. Sequenced input: naive CD4+ T cells from blood. The receptor was derived from a woman between 18 and 29 years old with type 1 diabetes. The rearrangement uses TRBV19 and TRBJ2-1; TRBD2 agrees at 15 bases. The CDR3 is CASSLGLAGGEQFF. CDR3 nucleotides: TGTGCCAGTAGTCTGGGACTAGCGGGAGGCGAGCAGTTCTTC.